Below are 21 T cell receptor beta chains sequenced from a single sample in a study of blood T cell repertoires in COVID-19. Assay: immunoSEQ multiplex PCR; the TCRdb copy retains only in-frame clones and omits some. Seen here are approximately 110,000 clones, around 84% observed once, and the top ten hold under 4%. Sequenced input: peripheral blood. Receptors were obtained from a middle-aged man with acute or convalescent COVID-19.

The chain joins TRBV6-2 or TRBV6-3 to TRBJ2-1; 9 bases map to TRBD2. This CDR3 is built from 16 residues. The germline gives CDR1 MNHEY, CDR2 SVGEGT. V lost 2 bases and J lost 0; bases outside the gene matches: 2. CDR3 loop: CASSYGLALSYNEQFF. CDR3 coding DNA: TGTGCCAGCAGTTACGGACTAGCGCTCTCCTACAATGAGCAGTTCTTC.

This chain joins TRBV27 and TRBJ1-6; 11 bases align to TRBD1. This CDR3 has 16 amino acids. Germline CDR1 MNHEY, CDR2 SMNVEV (reference sequence). The V segment lost 8 bases and the J segment 4 bases; nucleotides outside the gene matches: 7. This CDR3 reads CASGRTGGSYNSPLHF. In DNA, the CDR3 is TGTGCCAGCGGTAGGACAGGGGGCTCATATAATTCACCCCTCCACTTT.

The rearrangement uses TRBV10-3 and TRBJ2-7; TRBD1 matches at 8 bases. Germline V lookup: CDR1 ENHRY, CDR2 SYGVKD. The junction had 10 bases not matched to a gene; V was cut back by 2 bases and J by 7 bases. The CDR3 spans 15 residues. For the CDR3, the DNA is TGTGCCATCAGTGAGCCGTCAGGGGGCTCGCGGGAGCAGTACTTC. It is translated as CAISEPSGGSREQYF.

V and J are TRBV6-6 and TRBJ2-3, with 10 bases fitting TRBD2. The germline CDR1 and CDR2 sequences are MNHNY and SVGAGI (reference sequence). Trimming at V came to 2 bases and at J to 4 bases, leaving 0 bases not matched to a gene. The CDR3 loop spans 14 amino acids. The CDR3 loop is CASSYLAGADTQYF. The CDR3 nucleotides read TGTGCCAGCAGTTACCTAGCGGGGGCAGATACGCAGTATTTT.

This clone was detected only a few times. This rearrangement joins TRBV7-3 to TRBJ2-2; possible D gene TRBD2, 6 bases. V was clipped by 2 bases and J by 4 bases, with 14 bases between them. In germline, CDR1 is SGHTA, CDR2 FQGTGA. The CDR3 has 16 residues. CDR3 nucleotide sequence: TGTGCCAGCAGCTTAGTAGCGGCGGTGAGCACCGGGGAGCTGTTTTTT. Its protein is CASSLVAAVSTGELFF.

J is TRBJ2-7 and V is TRBV4-2, with D possibly TRBD1 on 5 matching bases. V was shortened by 4 bases and J by 6 bases, with 13 bases between the two germline ends. This CDR3 is 13 amino acids long. Germline-derived CDR1 and CDR2 are LGHNA and YNFKEQ. The CDR3 DNA reads as TGTGCCAGCAGCCCTAATTACAGGCCCGAGCAGTACTTC. Translated: CASSPNYRPEQYF.

This chain joins TRBV7-8 and TRBJ2-7; the match to TRBD1 covers 7 bases. The CDR3 contains 14 residues. CDR1 is SGHVS, CDR2 FQNEAQ, per germline. After removal of 3 bases from V and 1 base from J, the junction contained 3 bases not matched to a gene. The CDR3, as DNA: TGTGCCAGCAGCTTGACAGGGAGATCCTACGAGCAGTACTTC. This gives the protein CASSLTGRSYEQYF.

This clone was seen a few times. The chain links TRBV11-2 to TRBJ2-1, with 7 positions matching TRBD2. Germline assignment: CDR1 SGHAT and CDR2 FQNNGV. This CDR3 comprises 15 residues. J was trimmed by 5 bases and V by 5 bases; bases with no gene match: 9. This CDR3 reads CASSPSRLAHNEQFF. The CDR3 bases are TGTGCCAGCAGCCCCTCGAGACTAGCTCACAATGAGCAGTTCTTC.

The rearrangement uses TRBV12-3 or TRBV12-4 and TRBJ1-6, with D unresolved. V shed 3 bases and J shed 9 bases, with 9 bases lying between them. The CDR3 is 13 amino acids. The CDR3 bases are TGTGCCAGCAGTTTTGTAATCGGTTCACCCCTCCACTTT. Its translation: CASSFVIGSPLHF.

The CDR3 DNA follows: TGTGCCAGCAGCCAGGACAGGGGGGGAACTAATGAAAAACTGTTTTTT. Protein: CASSQDRGGTNEKLFF. This rearrangement joins TRBV7-2 to TRBJ1-4; TRBD1 agrees at 10 bases. This CDR3 has 16 residues. Losses at the gene ends were 5 bases for V and 1 base for J; bases not matched to a gene: 4. CDR1 and CDR2 (germline): SGHTA, FQGNSA.

This chain joins TRBV4-3 and TRBJ2-7; TRBD2 agrees at 12 bases. The CDR3 consists of 15 residues. The V gene end was trimmed by 5 bases and the J gene end by 2 bases; junction bases not matched to a gene: 4. Germline V gene lookup returns CDR1 LGHNA and CDR2 YSLEER. The CDR3 nucleotides read TGCGCCAGCAGCTACGGACTAGCGGGGACCTACGAGCAGTACTTC. Translating gives CASSYGLAGTYEQYF.

V usage is TRBV5-1 and J usage is TRBJ1-6; TRBD1 matches at 10 bases. The length of the CDR3 is 15 residues. Germline assignment: CDR1 SGHRS and CDR2 YFSETQ. Trimming at V came to 0 bases and at J to 9 bases, leaving 3 bases not matched to a gene. The CDR3 coding sequence is TGCGCCAGCAGCTTGGAGGGGACAGGGGTTTCACCCCTCCACTTT. Its translation: CASSLEGTGVSPLHF.

The chain combines TRBV3-1 (or the pseudogene TRBV3-2) with TRBJ2-3, with D hard to call. Germline lookup yields CDR1 LGHDT and CDR2 YNNKEL (reference sequence). The CDR3 spans 12 residues. The V end lost 4 bases, the J end lost 2 bases, and 4 bases lay between the germline ends. The CDR3 DNA sequence: TGTGCCAGCAGCCTCTCCACAGATACGCAGTATTTT. This translates into CASSLSTDTQYF.

V is TRBV7-3 and J is TRBJ2-1; weak D call: TRBD2 (5 bases). CDR3 length equals 18 residues. The V gene lost 1 base and the J gene lost 0 bases, with 16 bases spanning the gap. CDR1 and CDR2 from the germline V gene are SGHTA and FQGTGA. CDR3 loop: CASSLRGFIGSSYNEQFF. The CDR3 bases are TGTGCCAGCAGCTTAAGAGGTTTTATAGGGAGCTCCTACAATGAGCAGTTCTTC.

V usage is TRBV5-1 and J usage is TRBJ2-3; TRBD2 aligns across 9 bases. V lost 4 bases, J lost 2 bases, and 5 bases stayed unmatched. The germline gives CDR1 SGHRS, CDR2 YFSETQ. The CDR3 has 15 amino acids. Here the CDR3 DNA reads TGCGCCAGCAGCCTAGGACTAGCGCCCACAGATACGCAGTATTTT. Translation: CASSLGLAPTDTQYF.

This sequence joins TRBV20-1 and TRBJ2-1, with D tentatively TRBD2 (5 bases). Germline V gene lookup returns CDR1 DFQATT and CDR2 SNEGSKA (reference sequence). Trimming removed 3 bases at V and 2 bases at J, with 8 bases between. The CDR3 is made up of 13 amino acids. CDR3 residues: CSASEGTYNEQFF. CDR3 sequence (DNA): TGCAGTGCTAGTGAGGGCACCTACAATGAGCAGTTCTTC.

This CDR3 reads CASSATGKAEKLFF. CDR3 in DNA: TGTGCCAGCAGCGCGACAGGGAAGGCTGAAAAACTGTTTTTT. V usage is TRBV9 and J usage is TRBJ1-4, with 7 nucleotides matching TRBD1. Germline CDR1 reads SGDLS; CDR2 reads YYNGEE. CDR3 length: 14 amino acids. The V and J ends lost 3 bases and 7 bases, in that order; junction bases with no gene match: 6.

The gene calls are TRBV9 and TRBJ1-2, with 10 bases that match TRBD1. Germline CDR1 SGDLS, CDR2 YYNGEE. The junction had 8 bases not matched to a gene; V was cut back by 4 bases and J by 8 bases. The CDR3 totals 14 residues. CDR3 DNA: TGTGCCAGCAGCCCGTCGACAGGGGGCGTAGGCTACACCTTC. Translation: CASSPSTGGVGYTF.

The V gene is TRBV9, the J gene TRBJ1-2, with 7 bases that match TRBD1. CDR3 length: 14 residues. Looked up from germline, CDR1 is SGDLS and CDR2 is YYNGEE. V dropped 2 bases and J dropped 2; count of bases not matched to a gene: 3. CDR3 DNA sequence: TGTGCCAGCAGCGTGGGACAGTGGAACTATGGCTACACCTTC. It encodes CASSVGQWNYGYTF.

The rearrangement joins TRBV30 to TRBJ1-1; tentative D call: TRBD1 (6 bases). Germline V gives CDR1 GTSNPN, CDR2 SVGIG (reference sequence). This CDR3 is built from 11 residues. Trimming cost V 0 bases and J 11 bases, with 10 bases left between them. CDR3 nucleotides: TGTGCCTGGAGTGTCAGGGGCTCTGCTTTCTTT. Its protein is CAWSVRGSAFF.

The V gene is TRBV27, the J gene TRBJ2-5; TRBD1 aligns across 9 bases. The length of the CDR3 is 17 residues. Germline trimming cut 3 bases from V and 3 bases from J; bases unmatched to any gene: 11. CDR1 and CDR2 from the germline V gene are MNHEY and SMNVEV (reference sequence). The CDR3 is CASSFPRYRGPKETQYF. The CDR3 DNA is TGTGCCAGCAGTTTCCCCCGTTACAGGGGGCCCAAAGAGACCCAGTACTTC.